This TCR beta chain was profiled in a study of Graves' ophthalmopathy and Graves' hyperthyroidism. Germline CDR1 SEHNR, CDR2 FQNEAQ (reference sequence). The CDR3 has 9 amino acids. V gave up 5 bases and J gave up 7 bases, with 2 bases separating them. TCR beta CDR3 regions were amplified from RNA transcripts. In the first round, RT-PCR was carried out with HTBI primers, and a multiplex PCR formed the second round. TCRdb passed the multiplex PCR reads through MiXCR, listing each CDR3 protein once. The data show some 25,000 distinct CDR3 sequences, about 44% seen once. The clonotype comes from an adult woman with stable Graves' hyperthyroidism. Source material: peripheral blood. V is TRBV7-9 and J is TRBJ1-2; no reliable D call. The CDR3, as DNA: TGTGCCAGCAGCCTTGGCTACACCTTC. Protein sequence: CASSLGYTF.